These 13 T cell receptor beta chains were all obtained from the same sample, sequenced in a study of shared clonotypes between healthy human individuals. Profiled with immunoSEQ multiplex PCR; TCRdb holds only in-frame clones, not every one. The sample contains about 2.4 million clones, under 95% of which appear only once. The sample comprised naive CD4+ T cells from PBMCs. The subset here: CD45RA+ positively selected. These receptor sequences come from a man aged 18 to 29 in good health. Some clones in this sample may be carry-over from other donors' samples.

The genes are TRBV5-1 and TRBJ2-5, with TRBD1 matching 10 bases. In germline, CDR1 is SGHRS, CDR2 YFSETQ. CDR3 length equals 16 residues. With 0 bases clipped from V and 4 bases from J, the junction kept 6 bases outside the gene matches. The CDR3 nucleotides are TGCGCCAGCAGCTTGGCTCCGGACAGGGGGGTAGAGACCCAGTACTTC. It translates to CASSLAPDRGVETQYF.

V is TRBV15 and J is TRBJ2-7; 10 nucleotides match TRBD2. Germline V gene sequence: CDR1 LNHNV, CDR2 YYDKDF (reference sequence). The CDR3 spans 14 residues. Losses at the gene ends were 4 bases for V and 5 bases for J; bases not matched to a gene: 5. CDR3 residues: CATSISGRSDEQYF. In nucleotides, the CDR3 is TGTGCCACCAGCATTAGCGGGAGGAGCGACGAGCAGTACTTC.

The J gene is TRBJ1-1, the V gene TRBV6-6, with 7 positions matching TRBD1. J was trimmed by 7 bases and V by 6 bases; bases with no gene match: 5. This CDR3 spans 12 amino acids. In germline, CDR1 is MNHNY, CDR2 SVGAGI (reference sequence). The chain's CDR3 is CASRRQGGEAFF. The CDR3 DNA follows: TGTGCCAGCAGAAGACAGGGCGGTGAAGCTTTCTTT.

The chain carries TRBV7-2 and TRBJ2-2; maybe TRBD1 (6 bases). The V end lost 5 bases, the J end lost 0 bases, and 13 bases lay between the germline ends. The CDR3 is 16 amino acids. Germline-derived CDR1 and CDR2 are SGHTA and FQGNSA. CDR3 DNA: TGTGCCAGCAGCCCCCGGACAGAGACGAACACCGGGGAGCTGTTTTTT. Translation: CASSPRTETNTGELFF.

The chain uses TRBV4-3 and TRBJ2-2; D not certain. Germline V gives CDR1 LGHNA, CDR2 YSLEER. V lost 0 bases, J lost 2 bases, and 10 bases lay in between. There are 16 residues in the CDR3. The CDR3 loop is CASSQDPGSNTGELFF. CDR3 coding DNA: TGCGCCAGCAGCCAAGATCCGGGCTCAAACACCGGGGAGCTGTTTTTT.

This rearrangement joins TRBV27 to TRBJ2-1, with TRBD2 identical over 13 bases. The length of the CDR3 is 16 residues. The J segment lost 5 bases and the V segment lost 0 bases, leaving 1 base of the junction unmatched. Germline CDR1 is MNHEY and CDR2 is SMNVEV (reference sequence). The CDR3 nucleotides are TGTGCCAGCAGTTTATCGGGGACTAGCGGGAACAATGAGCAGTTCTTC. This translates into CASSLSGTSGNNEQFF.

CDR3 region: CASSHDRRGTQYF. In DNA, the CDR3 is TGTGCCAGCAGCCATGACCGGCGAGGGACCCAGTACTTC. The chain is built from TRBV14 and TRBJ2-5; D remains unclear. Germline V CDR1 and CDR2: SGHDN, FVKESK. The CDR3 has 13 amino acids. V was pared by 3 bases and J by 7 bases, with 12 bases between.

For this clone: Distinct nucleotide sequences in the sample also encode this CDR3. The chain's CDR3 is CASSLSPGNSYEQYF. The DNA of the CDR3 is TGTGCCAGCAGCTTAAGTCCAGGGAACTCCTACGAGCAGTACTTC. The rearrangement joins TRBV11-1 to TRBJ2-7; maybe TRBD1 (5 bases). The CDR3 totals 15 residues. The germline CDR1 and CDR2 sequences are SGHAT and FQDESV (reference sequence). V was trimmed by 2 bases and J by 0 bases, leaving 11 bases between them.

The chain joins TRBV5-1 to TRBJ2-1; 12 bases are a match to TRBD2. V trimming: 4 bases; J trimming: 8 bases; junction bases outside the gene matches: 7. Per germline, CDR1 SGHRS and CDR2 YFSETQ. This CDR3 has 15 residues. CDR3 region: CASSKTSGSVHEQFF. As DNA, the CDR3 is TGCGCCAGCAGCAAGACTAGCGGGAGTGTCCATGAGCAGTTCTTC.

J is TRBJ2-7 and V is TRBV21-1; TRBD1 is the table's D call, not checked against the DNA. TRBV21-1 is deemed a pseudogene. The CDR3 runs to 14 residues. CDR3 in amino acids: CASTPRGRGDEQYF. As DNA, the CDR3 is TGTGCCAGCACCCCGAGGGGCAGGGGGGACGAGCAGTACTTC.

This chain uses TRBV4-1 with TRBJ2-7; D might be TRBD2 (6 bases). The length of the CDR3 is 15 residues. V was cut by 4 bases and J by 6 bases, with 19 bases left in between. From germline, CDR1 is MGHRA and CDR2 YSYEKL. CDR3 region: CASSRTAGLLGEQYF. CDR3 bases: TGCGCCAGCAGCCGAACGGCGGGATTATTAGGCGAGCAGTACTTC.

DNA for the CDR3: TGTGCCAGCCAGACCGGGGATGGGGTCGGCGAGCAGTACTTC. Translation: CASQTGDGVGEQYF. This sequence joins TRBV7-9 and TRBJ2-7, with D possibly being TRBD2 (5 bases). The V gene's germline CDR1 is SEHNR and CDR2 FQNEAQ (reference sequence). The CDR3 runs to 14 residues. V was trimmed by 8 bases and J by 6 bases, leaving 20 bases between them. Using reference TRBV7-9 and TRBJ2-7 for the parts outside the CDR3, the full variable domain is DTGVSQNPRHKITKRGQNVTFRCDPISEHNRLYWYRQTLGQGPEFLTYFQNEAQLEKSRLLSDRFSAERPKGSFSTLEIQRTEQGDSAMYLCASQTGDGVGEQYFGPGTRLTVT.

The J gene is TRBJ2-1, the V gene TRBV5-5; D call uncertain. V was trimmed by 1 base and J by 2 bases, leaving 7 bases between them. CDR3 length equals 14 residues. CDR1 and CDR2 from the germline V gene are SGHKS and YYEKEE (reference sequence). CDR3 sequence: CASSLYRAYNEQFF. Here the CDR3 DNA reads TGTGCCAGCAGCTTGTATAGGGCCTACAATGAGCAGTTCTTC. Complete variable domain (other parts from reference TRBV5-5 and TRBJ2-1): DAGVTQSPTHLIKTRGQQVTLRCSPISGHKSVSWYQQVLGQGPQFIFQYYEKEERGRGNFPDRFSARQFPNYSSELNVNALLLGDSALYLCASSLYRAYNEQFFGPGTRLTVL.